Below, 9 T cell receptor beta chains from the same sample are listed, as sequenced in a study of Graves' ophthalmopathy and Graves' hyperthyroidism. As the template, RNA transcripts were used to amplify TCR beta CDR3 regions. The authors performed first-round RT-PCR with HTBI primers and then a second-round multiplex PCR. TCRdb used MiXCR to reprocess the multiplex PCR reads, holding one entry per CDR3 protein. This sample has 600,000 to 950,000 distinct CDR3 sequences; approximately 40% occur once, and the top ten carry approximately 43%. The source material was peripheral blood. These receptors were obtained from an adult man with Graves' ophthalmopathy.

Turning to this clonotype: This may be a read error: a much more frequent sequence differs by one nucleotide. Given the absence of the conserved phenylalanine or tryptophan at the CDR3 end, a read error is likely. The chain carries TRBV7-9 and TRBJ2-7; D unresolved. The CDR3 spans 12 residues. V was trimmed by 6 bases and J by 0 bases, leaving 6 bases between them. CDR1 is SEHNR and CDR2 is FQNEAQ in the germline V gene (reference sequence). The CDR3 loop is CASSDLSYEQYL. For the CDR3, the DNA is TGTGCCAGCAGTGACCTCTCCTACGAGCAGTACCTC.

This clonotype turned up a few times. V usage is TRBV6-6 and J usage is TRBJ2-2, with 9 positions matching TRBD1. The CDR3 has 16 amino acids. CDR1 and CDR2 (germline): MNHNY, SVGAGI (reference sequence). Germline trimming cut 5 bases from V and 3 bases from J; bases unmatched to any gene: 7. The CDR3 reads CASSPRDRADTGELFF. In DNA form, the CDR3 reads TGTGCCAGCAGTCCGCGGGACAGGGCCGACACCGGGGAGCTGTTTTTT.

This chain joins TRBV29-1 and TRBJ1-5; 7 bases align to TRBD1. Per germline, CDR1 SQVTM and CDR2 ANQGSEA. The CDR3 is 11 amino acids. This CDR3 is CGVESGGYIHF. CDR3 DNA sequence: TGCGGTGTTGAATCAGGGGGGTATATCCATTTT.

This chain joins TRBV10-3 and TRBJ1-5; TRBD1 might be the D (6 bases). Trimming took off 7 bases at V and 3 bases at J, with 22 bases between the two ends. The CDR3 contains 17 residues. Per germline, CDR1 ENHRY and CDR2 SYGVKD. The CDR3 DNA follows: TGTGCCATCAACCAGGGTCGGGACACCGAGACCAATCAGCCCCAGCATTTT. Translating it yields CAINQGRDTETNQPQHF.

CDR3 DNA sequence: TGTGCCAGCAGTGACCAGCCTCACACTGAAGCTAATGAAAAACTGTTTTTT. This encodes CASSDQPHTEANEKLFF. The chain links TRBV2 to TRBJ1-4; D unresolved. V lost 3 bases, J lost 3 bases, and 17 bases lay in between. The CDR3 has 17 amino acids. CDR1 is SNHLY and CDR2 is FYNNEI in the germline V gene.

This clonotype occurred a few times. This chain connects TRBV6-5 to TRBJ1-6; 10 bases align to TRBD1. The J segment lost 9 bases and the V segment lost 0 bases, leaving 2 bases of the junction unmatched. The germline V gene has CDR1 MNHEY and CDR2 SVGAGI. The CDR3 runs 15 residues. The CDR3 nucleotides read TGTGCCAGCAGTTACTCCGGGACAGGGGTTTCACCCCTCCACTTT. Translation gives CASSYSGTGVSPLHF.

Of note for this clonotype: This may arise from a read error, as a much more abundant clone is one base away. This chain connects TRBV7-8 to TRBJ2-5; D call uncertain. This CDR3 has 14 amino acids. CDR1 SGHVS and CDR2 FQNEAQ come from the germline V gene. The DNA for the CDR3 is TGTGCCAGCAGCGACCAATACTACTTGGAGACCCGGTACTTC. This sequence encodes CASSDQYYLETRYF.

There are many counts of this clonotype. This chain links TRBV2 with TRBJ2-5; 12 bases are shared with TRBD1. CDR3 length: 15 amino acids. V was pared by 6 bases and J by 4 bases, with 6 bases of the junction left unmatched. Germline V lookup: CDR1 SNHLY, CDR2 FYNNEI. The CDR3 DNA reads as TGTGCCAGCAGAGGGGACAGGGGGCGCAGAGAGACCCAGTACTTC. This encodes CASRGDRGRRETQYF.

The chain recombines TRBV10-3 with TRBJ2-7, with TRBD1 matching 9 bases. Germline V gene lookup returns CDR1 ENHRY and CDR2 SYGVKD. This CDR3 is built from 14 residues. With V trimmed by 6 bases and J by 5 bases, 8 bases remained unmatched. CDR3 bases: TGTGCCATCAGAGACGGGACAGGGTTCGACGAGCAGTACTTC. Encoded protein: CAIRDGTGFDEQYF.